This record covers a single T cell receptor (beta chain). It lacks a known antigen. No quality values exist for individual bases; no much larger clone is one base distant. The sample originates from a study of cytomegalovirus exposure and HLA in healthy donors (dated by TCRdb to about 2017). Regarding the complete study: An earlier analysis of roughly 630 of the donors reported more than 250 Gb of sequence data and roughly 100 million unique TCR beta sequences from roughly 180 million T cells. About 300 gigabases of sequencing data and 70 million to 100 million unique TCR sequences were included in an early release covering about 620 HLA-typed donors. The genetic ancestry cluster associated with self-reported Caucasian donors included about 84% of the roughly 390 genotyped donors. The study aimed to test whether cataloging public T cell receptors could reveal signatures of past pathogen exposure. Using immunosequencing, the study profiled T cell repertoires from 666 subjects and related those repertoires to cytomegalovirus serostatus. A separate validation cohort of about 110 different subjects was used in addition to the roughly 720-subject first cohort. To predict cytomegalovirus infection status, the study brought together high-throughput TCR immunosequencing, statistical association of individual TCRs with disease status, and machine learning. To study patterns of TCR occurrence, a later analysis re-analyzed previously published TCR beta repertoires from around 670 donors and added high-resolution HLA genotyping. Rather than drawing on any new phenotypic data, the later analysis identified candidate immune exposures from TCR beta sequences and the way those sequences occurred across donors. An earlier analysis of some 500 of the donors used high-throughput TCR beta sequencing to judge whether each TCR beta V gene segment behaved as functional or pseudogenic. Alongside the repertoire data, information on donor age, sex, ethnicity and CMV serostatus was compiled. A later genetic analysis used genome-wide SNP genotypes for 398 of the 666 donors, treating that subset as a discovery cohort. Every repertoire in the discovery cohort had been generated on one and the same sequencing platform. HLA typing covered class I and class II loci at four-digit resolution. Typing coverage differed by locus: A, B, C, DRB1 and DQB1 were typed in roughly 629-630 donors, DQA1 in 500 to 550, DPA1 in 600 to 610, and DPB1 in roughly 450. Five DR-DQ haplotypes were handled as single units for association and clustering, since linkage in the cohort was strong. Among about 360 genotyped donors of the cohort, an average of roughly 240,000 unique TCR beta nucleotide sequences were sequenced per donor, approximately 20% of them non-productive.

V is clipped by 8 bases and J by 0 bases, and the sequence between their germline boundaries is 11 bases long. CDR1 and CDR2 were assigned from the germline V gene as MNHEY and SVGAGI. Reading from cysteine to phenylalanine, the CDR3 counts 15 amino acids. The sequence is cut down to CDR3 DNA, 45 bases in frame from base 1. The cohort consisted of 600 to 750 healthy bone marrow donors. At the time of sampling, every cohort member was nominally healthy, though immune exposures that went unrecorded were likely present. The donor tested CMV seronegative and was one of the 352 seronegative cohort members. A peripheral blood sample was provided by each donor, and peripheral blood mononuclear cells were used for TCR beta sequencing. The Qiagen DNeasy Blood Extraction Kit was used to extract genomic DNA from the blood cell samples. The library relied on the immunoSEQ multiplex PCR assay. For the multiplex PCR, a mixture combining 60 forward primers for TCR Vbeta segments and 13 reverse primers for TCR Jbeta segments was used. The CDR3 region of rearranged TCR beta genes was amplified from genomic DNA with a multiplex PCR assay. On the Illumina HiSeq System, the amplified TCR beta libraries were sequenced as 87-base-pair reads. The paper's data handling went like this. A later analysis tallied about 77 million unique TCR beta chains across the roughly 610 repertoires, and approximately 12 million of those chains were shared by two or more donors. A nearest-neighbor algorithm error-corrected the raw reads and collapsed the reads into unique sequences, merging closely related sequences to remove PCR and sequencing errors. To assign V, D and J gene segments, CDR3 sequences were aligned to IMGT reference sequences. Each retained sequence needed at least a six-nucleotide match to both a V gene segment and a J gene segment. Rearrangements were called productive when the CDR3 lacked stop codons and stayed in frame with V and J; all others were non-productive. Following IMGT convention, CDR3 was defined as the stretch from the second conserved V-encoded cysteine to the conserved J-encoded phenylalanine. The earlier analysis of about 620 of the donors excluded sequences that lacked an unambiguous match to a single V gene segment. In an earlier analysis of 450 to 750 of the donors, a V segment was called functional when productive rearrangements were above 56.7%, and segregating when the standard deviation between donors exceeded 5%. To diagnose cytomegalovirus status from the catalog of TCR beta chain sequences, a statistical classification framework was built. In a later analysis, V and J genes were assigned by comparing TCR nucleotide sequences against IMGT/GENE-DB human TR gene sequences. In a later analysis, CDR3 sequences and most-parsimonious VDJ recombination scenarios were assigned using the TCRdist pipeline. A later analysis defined each TCR beta chain by its CDR3 amino acid sequence plus V-gene family, and excluded reads lacking a unique V-gene family. In a later analysis, around 650 highly shared, low-generation-probability nucleotide sequences were removed to address suspected cross-contamination and a sequencing artifact. In a later analysis, a clonal expansion index for each public chain was calculated from normalized within-repertoire ranks of inferred template counts. A later analysis computed generation probabilities with a VDJ recombination model fitted to out-of-frame rearrangements, and checked the results against IGoR. A later analysis scored TCR-TCR, TCR-HLA and TCR-CMV co-occurrence with hypergeometric tests, applying a repertoire-size bias correction to TCR pairs. A later analysis estimated false discovery rates by permuting HLA or CMV assignments 20 times. In a later analysis, co-occurring TCRs were grouped with DBSCAN, and TCRdist sequence similarity was added when clustering was performed within HLA-allele-positive subsets. Repertoires with fewer than 30,000 or more than 120,000 public chains were left out of co-occurrence clustering, as were four to six repertoires with anomalous nucleotide sharing. Sourced from immuneACCESS, this table was stored by TCRdb with only in-frame sequences that have V and J called. A share of the clones is absent; for the studies checked, an unresolved V gene accounts for under half, and the remainder has no known explanation. D and trimming were read from the DNA, whereas the V and J calls and clone size are those reported in that table. The sample table lists around 200,000 clones, roughly four fifths of them with a count of one. Together, the top ten hold around 1.7% of the sample.

Findings and caveats that apply to the study as a whole: Linkage disequilibrium might explain the correlated functional status among segregating V segments, but an unknown experimental factor could not be ruled out. Assigning TCR associations to individual alleles was difficult when HLA alleles, especially DR and DQ, strongly co-occurred. In a later analysis, 15,000 to 20,000 TCR beta sequences were associated with specific HLA alleles at a false discovery rate of 0.05. According to the authors, the approach could potentially be generalized to other disease states and immunological phenotypes. Because HLA typing was missing for some donors at each locus, association tests included only the typed subset. Most CMV-associated TCR beta chains appeared to be HLA-restricted in a later analysis, and the HLA associations seemed to be driven largely by CMV exposure. In vitro tests confirmed that a few of the cytomegalovirus-associated TCR beta chains recognize cytomegalovirus antigens. In a later analysis, the rate of TCR association differed among HLA loci, with DRB1 alleles having the most associated TCRs and HLA-C alleles having the fewest. In an earlier analysis of about 550 of the donors, most TCR beta V segments were observed in productive rearrangements about 90% or about 30% of the time, broadly matching IMGT annotations. A later analysis found that HLA-associated TCR beta chains were more clonally expanded and had lower generation probabilities than equally common non-associated chains. A group of highly shared sequence variants was considered likely to be a technical artifact of the sequencing pipeline. In this cohort, only TCR beta chains were sequenced, and detectable features were limited by the absence of alpha or paired-chain data. Some IMGT-functional V segments, including TRBV6-2 and TRBV6-3, could not be told apart with the 87-base-pair reads, so those segments were excluded. The classifier was reported to diagnose cytomegalovirus status with high specificity and sensitivity in both the original and validation cohorts. In a later analysis, several top co-occurrence clusters were reported to appear linked to parvovirus B19, influenza, CMV and Epstein-Barr virus. Because counts were too low, seventeen rarely observed V segments, including chromosome 9 orphons, were excluded from the earlier analysis of under 650 of the donors. Presence/absence analyses assumed roughly uniform sequencing depth across donors, an assumption that may not hold. The study gave a list of over 150 TCR beta chains associated with cytomegalovirus. A later genetic analysis associated a missense DCLRE1C variant with V-gene and J-gene trimming of TCR beta chains, and an independent cohort replicated the association. CMV serostatus was the only immune exposure information available for the cohort. Most TCR sequences were observed very rarely across donors, whereas some public TCRs were present in many individuals. A further reported finding was that TCR beta sequences accurately predicted the HLA-A and HLA-B alleles for most subjects in the first cohort. Compared with the roughly 700-donor mean, donors in an Asian-associated ancestry cluster had fewer N-insertions in productive TCRs, according to a later genetic analysis.

The clonotype was recovered from a man aged 50 to 59 in good health and CMV-seronegative. The sequenced sample consisted of PBMCs. The sequence joins TRBV6-5 to TRBJ2-6, with no confidently assigned D gene. For the CDR3, the sequence is CASRAGPSGANVLTF. The nucleotide sequence is given as TGTGCCAGCCGCGCCGGTCCCTCTGGGGCCAACGTCCTGACTTTC.